This T cell receptor (beta chain) was observed in a study of cytomegalovirus exposure and HLA in healthy donors (dated by TCRdb to 2017 to 2019). Regarding the study in general: An earlier analysis of roughly 570 of the donors reported about 280 Gb of sequence data and 95 million to 120 million unique TCR beta sequences obtained from around 170 million T cells. An early release covering 500 to 750 HLA-typed donors comprised 300 to 350 gigabases of sequencing data and roughly 86 million unique TCR sequences. Of the 300 to 500 genotyped donors, approximately 81% were placed in the genetic ancestry cluster associated with self-reported Caucasian donors. The study aimed to test whether cataloging public T cell receptors could reveal signatures of past pathogen exposure. The T cell repertoires of several hundred subjects were profiled by immunosequencing and related to cytomegalovirus serostatus. In addition to the first cohort of 666 subjects, a separate validation cohort of under 150 different subjects was used. The study combined high-throughput TCR immunosequencing, statistical association of individual TCRs with disease status, and machine learning to predict cytomegalovirus infection status. A later analysis re-analyzed previously published TCR beta repertoires from approximately 670 donors and added high-resolution HLA genotyping to study TCR occurrence patterns. The later analysis used no new phenotypic data to find candidate immune exposures, relying instead on TCR beta sequences and their occurrence across donors. An earlier analysis of approximately 630 of the donors applied high-throughput TCR beta sequencing to assess whether each TCR beta V gene segment acted as functional or pseudogenic. Alongside the repertoire data, information on donor age, sex, ethnicity and CMV serostatus was compiled. Genome-wide SNP genotypes for about 60% of the roughly 700 donors were used in a later genetic analysis, which treated that subset as a discovery cohort. All discovery cohort repertoires had been generated using a single sequencing platform. HLA typing covered class I and class II loci at four-digit resolution. The number of typed donors differed by locus: about 620-640 for A, B, C, DRB1 and DQB1; 500 to 550 for DQA1; roughly 600 for DPA1; and some 430 for DPB1. Five DR-DQ haplotypes were treated as single units for association and clustering because of strong linkage in the cohort. On average, roughly 250,000 unique TCR beta nucleotide sequences were sequenced per donor among a few hundred genotyped donors of the cohort, with roughly 18% of those sequences being non-productive. Broader findings and caveats from the paper: Linkage disequilibrium might explain the correlated functional status among segregating V segments, but an unknown experimental factor could not be excluded. While some public TCRs were present in many individuals, most TCR sequences turned up only very rarely across donors. For the cohort, immune exposure information was limited to CMV serostatus. The presence/absence analyses assumed that sequencing depth was roughly uniform across donors, and that assumption may not be true. The classifier was reported to diagnose cytomegalovirus status with high specificity and sensitivity in both the original cohort and the validation cohort. Because HLA typing was unavailable for some donors at each locus, only the typed subset was used in association tests. A few of the identified cytomegalovirus-associated TCR beta chains were confirmed in vitro to be specific for cytomegalovirus antigens. In the study, 150 to 200 TCR beta chains were listed as associated with cytomegalovirus. The earlier analysis of fewer than 750 of the donors excluded some 15 rarely observed V segments, including chromosome 9 orphons, because counts were too low. The sequencing pipeline was judged likely to have produced a cluster of highly shared sequence variants as a technical artifact. Broadly in line with IMGT annotations, most TCR beta V segments showed up in productive rearrangements about 87% or about 30% of the time in an earlier analysis of under 700 of the donors. Specific HLA alleles were associated with 15,000 to 20,000 TCR beta sequences at a false discovery rate of 0.05 in a later analysis. A later analysis found that TCR association rates varied across HLA loci, with DRB1 alleles showing the most associated TCRs and HLA-C alleles the fewest. Because the 87-base-pair reads could not distinguish some IMGT-functional V segments, including TRBV6-2 and TRBV6-3, those segments were excluded. Compared with the roughly 700-donor mean, donors in an Asian-associated ancestry cluster had fewer N-insertions in productive TCRs, according to a later genetic analysis. In a later genetic analysis, a missense DCLRE1C variant was associated with V-gene and J-gene trimming of TCR beta chains, and the association was replicated in an independent cohort. A later analysis found that most CMV-associated TCR beta chains appeared HLA-restricted, with HLA associations seemingly driven largely by CMV exposure. A further reported finding was that TCR beta sequences accurately predicted the HLA-A and HLA-B alleles for most subjects in the first cohort. A later analysis found that HLA-associated TCR beta chains were more clonally expanded and had lower generation probabilities than equally common non-associated chains. Several of the top co-occurrence clusters appeared to be linked to parvovirus B19, influenza, CMV and Epstein-Barr virus, according to a later analysis. Only TCR beta chains were sequenced in this cohort, and the absence of alpha or paired-chain data limited detectable features. Assigning TCR associations to individual alleles was difficult when HLA alleles, especially DR and DQ, strongly co-occurred. The authors suggested that the approach could potentially be generalized to other disease states and immunological phenotypes.

In regard to this clone: Its antigen is not yet known.

Per the germline V gene (reference sequence), LNHDA is the CDR1 and SQIVND is the CDR2. At the junction V is shortened by 9 bases and J by 0 bases, with 26 bases in between. Measured from the cysteine to the phenylalanine, the CDR3 is 19 residues long. Only the CDR3 DNA is retained, 57 bases long and in frame from the first base. The library was generated by the immunoSEQ multiplex PCR assay. For the multiplex PCR, a mixture combining 60 forward primers for TCR Vbeta segments and 13 reverse primers for TCR Jbeta segments was used. Amplification of the CDR3 region of rearranged TCR beta genes was performed with a multiplex PCR assay on genomic DNA. On the Illumina HiSeq System, the amplified TCR beta libraries were sequenced as 87-base-pair reads. As for how the authors treated the data: A later analysis counted tens of millions of unique TCR beta chains across the 700 or so repertoires, and roughly 9.9 million of these chains were shared by at least two donors. Raw reads were error-corrected and collapsed into unique sequences by a nearest-neighbor algorithm in which closely related sequences were merged to remove PCR and sequencing errors. Alignment of CDR3 sequences to IMGT reference sequences was used to assign V, D and J gene segments. For a sequence to be retained, a match of at least six nucleotides to both a V gene segment and a J gene segment was required. A rearrangement was called productive if the CDR3 had no stop codons and remained in frame with V and J, and every other rearrangement was called non-productive. CDR3 was defined according to IMGT convention as the region running from the second conserved V-encoded cysteine to the conserved J-encoded phenylalanine. Sequences without an unambiguous match to a single V gene segment were excluded from the earlier analysis of approximately 600 of the donors. In an earlier analysis of more than 500 of the donors, a V segment was called functional when productive rearrangements were above 56.7%, and segregating when the standard deviation between donors exceeded 5%. A statistical classification framework was developed to diagnose cytomegalovirus status using the catalog of TCR beta chain sequences. In a later analysis, TCR nucleotide sequences were compared against IMGT/GENE-DB human TR gene sequences so that V and J genes could be assigned. Using the TCRdist pipeline, a later analysis assigned CDR3 sequences along with most-parsimonious VDJ recombination scenarios. A later analysis defined each TCR beta chain by its CDR3 amino acid sequence plus V-gene family, and excluded reads lacking a unique V-gene family. As a way to deal with suspected cross-contamination and a sequencing artifact, a later analysis dropped 592 nucleotide sequences that were highly shared and had low generation probability. In a later analysis, a clonal expansion index for each public chain was calculated from normalized within-repertoire ranks of inferred template counts. In a later analysis, generation probabilities were computed using a VDJ recombination model fitted to out-of-frame rearrangements, and the results were checked against IGoR. In a later analysis, hypergeometric tests were used to score TCR-TCR, TCR-HLA and TCR-CMV co-occurrence, with a repertoire-size bias correction applied to TCR pairs. A later analysis estimated false discovery rates by permuting HLA or CMV assignments 20 times. In a later analysis, co-occurring TCRs were grouped with DBSCAN, and TCRdist sequence similarity was added when clustering was performed within HLA-allele-positive subsets. Repertoires with fewer than 30,000 or more than 120,000 public chains, plus five repertoires with anomalous nucleotide sharing, were excluded from co-occurrence clustering. TCRdb provides this immuneACCESS table in a form limited to in-frame rearrangements. Some clones are lacking; in checked studies, under half of them reflect an unresolved V gene, and why the rest are absent is not known. Clonal size and the V and J genes are those of that table, whereas D and trimming came from the DNA. The sample table gives some 42,000 clones. Clones ranked in the top ten supply approximately 1.5% of the sample.

The cohort comprised fewer than 700 healthy bone marrow donors. At the time of sampling, all cohort members were nominally healthy, though unrecorded immune exposures were likely present. The donor tested CMV seronegative, placing the donor among the 352 seronegative members of the cohort. A peripheral blood sample was collected from each donor, and TCR beta sequencing was performed on peripheral blood mononuclear cells. The Qiagen DNeasy Blood Extraction Kit was used to extract genomic DNA from the blood cell samples. The sample taken for sequencing was PBMCs. The sequence links TRBV19 to TRBJ2-2, with TRBD2 as a weak D call on 5 bases. This sequence originates from a man aged 25-45 years in good health and CMV-seronegative. The bases are TGTGCCAGCACGGGCCCCCATGGGAAGCTAGCTTCGAACACCGGGGAGCTGTTTTTT. It codes for CASTGPHGKLASNTGELFF.